This TCR beta chain was observed in a study of blood T cells in healthy people across ages. V lost 4 bases and J 8 bases, leaving 15 bases between the germline ends. The CDR3 covers 14 residues. CDR1 and CDR2 (germline): KGHDR, SFDVKD. Whole-study results and caveats: There was no known CMV status for donors, so expanded clonotype changes were possibly confounded. Naive CD4+ cell counts and diversity both ran higher in long-lived than in aged donors.

The table lists this clonotype with a few counts. Its antigen is not identified. PCR was performed a second time for about 6 to 11 cycles using a sample-barcoded 5' primer and a J-beta primer mix. Via MiXCR, TCRdb re-called the 5' RACE reads, giving one row per CDR3 protein. The sample has about 1.7 million distinct CDR3 sequences, approximately 30% seen once. All donors came from Russia, were Caucasian and healthy, and spanned ages about 6 to 90. The TCR originated in a woman aged 25 to 39 in good health. The material sequenced was blood. The rearrangement joins TRBV24-1 to TRBJ2-3, with unresolved D. The CDR3 loop is CATSDHKSTGTQYF. CDR3 bases: TGTGCCACCAGTGACCATAAAAGTACTGGTACGCAGTATTTT.